This T cell receptor (beta chain) was profiled in a study of cytomegalovirus exposure and HLA in healthy donors. The V and J ends lost 0 bases and 3 bases respectively, with 12 bases between them. The length of the CDR3 is 15 residues. Germline V gene sequence: CDR1 SGDLS, CDR2 YYNGEE. It was with 60 Vbeta and 13 Jbeta primers that the PCR ran. Method: immunoSEQ multiplex PCR; TCRdb's copy keeps in-frame clones and lacks some. The sample comprises 100,000 or so clones, approximately 84% of which are singletons, and 2.1% rests with the top ten. Of note for this clone: Antigen: not known.

Study findings and constraints: It was reported in a later analysis that an Asian-associated ancestry cluster showed fewer N-insertions than the 666-donor mean.

Input material: PBMCs. The clonotype originates from a man younger than 30 in good health and CMV-seronegative. This chain connects TRBV9 to TRBJ1-2; no clear D. The CDR3 protein is CASSVDGRGDYGYTF. The CDR3 DNA follows: TGTGCCAGCAGCGTAGATGGCCGGGGAGACTATGGCTACACCTTC.